This T cell receptor beta chain is from a study of tumor-infiltrating lymphocytes in primary liver carcinoma. Overall study findings and caveats: Tumor samples exhibited a significantly greater top-250-clone fraction than blood samples (p = 0.039).

The researchers obtained blood RNA from unsorted whole blood and also extracted germline DNA. A constant-region primer served to make TCR beta cDNA from about 0.5 ug total RNA. Three nested multiplex PCR rounds, a slightly modified ARM-PCR, produced the libraries for TCR beta. Both of the initial two PCR rounds ran for around 9 cycles and employed TRBV1-TRBV30 forward primers alongside a C-beta reverse primer. TCRdb called the multiplex PCR reads again in MiXCR, with one record for every CDR3 protein. In the table there are a few hundred thousand distinct CDR3 sequences, 50% to 60% of which are singletons. The CDR3 sequence is 11 residues long. Germline V gene lookup returns CDR1 SGHDT and CDR2 YYEEEE. Trimming cost V 1 base and J 14 bases, with 10 bases left between them. With regard to this clonotype: Its antigen is not known.

The chain is built from TRBV5-6 and TRBJ2-1; D is uncertain. Source material: peripheral blood. The receptor was derived from a woman aged 25 to 39 with primary liver carcinoma and hepatitis B virus infection. In nucleotides, the CDR3 is TGTGCCAGCAGCTTGTCGCTAGTCGAGTTCTTC. Translation gives CASSLSLVEFF.